This T cell receptor (beta chain) was identified in a study of CD8 T cells in seronegative destructive rheumatoid arthritis (dated by TCRdb to about 2020). About the full investigation: Most of the eight CND-RA patients were receiving biological drugs at sampling. Rather than undergoing new sequencing, the seropositive RA, seronegative RA and healthy control comparison cohorts were drawn from an earlier published TCRbeta dataset. The study compared peripheral CD8+ TCRbeta repertoires from patients with CCP-negative destructive rheumatoid arthritis (CND-RA) against repertoires from newly diagnosed seropositive RA, seronegative RA and healthy controls.

Overall study results and their limits: Once age was adjusted for, the CD8+ TCRbeta repertoires of CND-RA patients appeared less diverse and more clonal than the repertoires of other RA subtypes. The small size of the CND-RA cohort was noted as a limitation of the study. Across the 100,000 to 150,000 clonotypes tested, no public clonotype enrichment remained significant after Benjamini-Hochberg correction. A distinct set of enriched public clonotypes appeared to be carried by CND-RA patients, and this finding was interpreted by the authors as support for a separate disease subset. CND-RA repertoires showed more CMV-reactive and fewer influenza A-reactive CD8+ TCRbeta sequences than controls and other RA subtypes. In the absence of diagnostic samples, TCR repertoire differences may be partly attributable to poor disease control over the years rather than being present at onset.

The germline V and J ends show losses of 5 bases and 0 bases respectively, and no gene match explains 4 bases of the junction. Spanning cysteine to phenylalanine, the CDR3 consists of 15 amino acids. The entry retains the CDR3 DNA only, 45 bases that are in frame from base 1. Via the germline V gene, CDR1 is MNHNS and CDR2 SASEGT. With respect to this clone: The antigen it binds to is not known. No qualities accompany the bases; no much larger clone lies one base away.

CND-RA patients tested negative on the clinical CCP2 antibody test, and even with active therapy their joint destruction kept progressing. Every CND-RA patient showed typical joint destruction in the wrists and ankles and had failed conventional anti-rheumatic therapy. Sampling of CND-RA patients was performed not at diagnosis but after long disease histories, which spanned decades in several cases. Approximately 50 millilitres of EDTA-anticoagulated peripheral blood were drawn from each patient. Density gradient separation with Ficoll-Paque PLUS was used to isolate peripheral blood mononuclear cells. CD8+ cells were isolated from fresh or cryopreserved PBMCs by AutoMACS magnetic bead positive selection, with purity checked by flow cytometry. Genomic DNA was extracted with Nucleospin Tissue or Tissue XS kits and quantified on a Qubit 2.0 fluorometer. Following the manufacturer's instructions, genomic DNA from CD8+ cells served as the input for TCRbeta sequencing. A genomics technology centre in Finland performed the TCRbeta sequencing with the immunoSEQ assay. The study's own analysis went as follows. Clonotype tables generated by the immunoSEQ preprocessing pipeline were converted into VDJtools format, and non-productive clonotypes were filtered out. Samples below 10,000 reads were excluded and the rest subsampled to 10,000 reads; most of the eight CND-RA samples passed. The VDJtools CalcDiversityStats function was applied to data subsampled to 10,000 reads to calculate Shannon-Wiener, Simpson and clonality indices. To infer antigen specificity, non-singleton TCRbeta clonotypes were hard-matched against VDJdb, with no mismatches permitted. CDR3 sequences differing by one amino acid (Hamming distance 1) were grouped into clusters with potentially shared antigen targets. After groups were resampled to six samples, public clonotypes were tested for group enrichment with one-sided Fisher's exact tests, and this procedure was repeated ten times. Held by TCRdb, this immuneACCESS table contains in-frame sequences only and omits some clones. Under half of the omission traces to an unresolved V gene where checked; the cause of the rest is unknown. V and J calls and clone size are copied from that table; D and trimming were computed from the DNA. The sample table shows roughly 13,000 clones, and around 86% are seen once. The ten most abundant clones make up about a quarter of the sample.

Specimen: CD8+ T cells from blood. This receptor was taken from a woman aged 30-50 years with seronegative destructive rheumatoid arthritis. The chain couples TRBV6-1 to TRBJ2-1; 7 junctional bases match TRBD2. The CDR3 protein: CASSSSSGSYNEQFF. The nucleotides read TGTGCCAGCAGTTCTTCTAGCGGCTCCTACAATGAGCAGTTCTTC.